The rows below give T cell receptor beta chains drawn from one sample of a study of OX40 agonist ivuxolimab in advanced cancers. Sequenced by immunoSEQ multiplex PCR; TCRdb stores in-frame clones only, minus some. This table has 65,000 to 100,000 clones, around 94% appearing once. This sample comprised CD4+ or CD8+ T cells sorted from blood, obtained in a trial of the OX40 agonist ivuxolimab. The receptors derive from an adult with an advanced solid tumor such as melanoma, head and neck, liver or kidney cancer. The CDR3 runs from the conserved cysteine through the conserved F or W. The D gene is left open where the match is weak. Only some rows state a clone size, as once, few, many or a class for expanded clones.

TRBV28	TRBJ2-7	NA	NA	TGTGCCAGCAGTCGCCCACTTAAGACACACCTCGAGCAGTACTTC	CASSRPLKTHLEQYF
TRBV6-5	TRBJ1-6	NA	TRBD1	TGTGCCAGCAGTTGGAGGGGGACAGCGGATAATTCACCCCTCCACTTT	CASSWRGTADNSPLHF
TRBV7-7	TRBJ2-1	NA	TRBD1	TGTGCCAGCAGCTTTGACAGGGTGTCCTACAATGAGCAGTTCTTC	CASSFDRVSYNEQFF
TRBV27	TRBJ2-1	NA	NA	TGTGCCAGCAGTTTACCTGGCGCGAGCTCCTACAATGAGCAGTTCTTC	CASSLPGASSYNEQFF
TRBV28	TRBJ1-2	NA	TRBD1	TGTGCCAGCAGTTTATTGGGACAGGGGGCGAACTATGGCTACACCTTC	CASSLLGQGANYGYTF
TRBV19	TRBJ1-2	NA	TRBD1	TGTGCCAGTAGTATCGACGGGACAGGCGATTCTAACTATGGCTACACCTTC	CASSIDGTGDSNYGYTF
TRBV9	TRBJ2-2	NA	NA	TGTGCCAGCAGCTCCCCAGGGTTGGTTACCGGGGAGCTGTTTTTT	CASSSPGLVTGELFF
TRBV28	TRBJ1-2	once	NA	TGTGCCAGCAGTTCCTGGGAGGGGCGGGGCTACACCTTC	CASSSWEGRGYTF
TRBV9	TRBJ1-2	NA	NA	TGTGCCAGCAGCTCTTCAGGGGACTATGGCTACACCTTC	CASSSSGDYGYTF
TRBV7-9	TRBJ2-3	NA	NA	TGTGCCAGCAGCCGACCGCCCGCAGATACGCAGTATTTT	CASSRPPADTQYF
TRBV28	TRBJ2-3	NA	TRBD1	TGTGCCAGCAGTTTGACGGACAGGACAGATACGCAGTATTTT	CASSLTDRTDTQYF
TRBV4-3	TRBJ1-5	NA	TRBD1	TGCGCCAGCAGCCAAGACGCTGGACAGGCTCCGTGGCAGCCCCAGCATTTT	CASSQDAGQAPWQPQHF
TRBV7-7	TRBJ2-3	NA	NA	TGTGCCAGCAGCTCAACAATAGAGGCAGATACGCAGTATTTT	CASSSTIEADTQYF
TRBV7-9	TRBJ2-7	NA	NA	TGTGCCAGCAGCGCGGGGGCAGGGCGCGGCGAGCAGTACTTC	CASSAGAGRGEQYF
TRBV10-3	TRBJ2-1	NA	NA	TGTGCCATCAGTGAGAGCGGGTTTGAGCAGTTCTTC	CAISESGFEQFF
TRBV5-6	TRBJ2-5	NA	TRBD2	TGTGCCAGCAGCTTGGCTAGCGGGGGACAAGAGACCCAGTACTTC	CASSLASGGQETQYF
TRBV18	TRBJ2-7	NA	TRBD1	TGTGCCAGCTCATCCGGGACAGGGGATGAGCAGTACTTC	CASSSGTGDEQYF
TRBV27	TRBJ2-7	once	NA	TGTGCCAGCAGTTTATCGCCGGGTGGTTACGAGCAGTACTTC	CASSLSPGGYEQYF
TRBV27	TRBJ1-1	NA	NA	TGTGCCAGCAGTGACCAGTGGAACACTGAAGCTTTCTTT	CASSDQWNTEAFF
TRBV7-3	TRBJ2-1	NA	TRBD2	TGTGCCAGCAGCCCTACTAGCGGGGGGGCCAGTGAGCAGTTCTTC	CASSPTSGGASEQFF
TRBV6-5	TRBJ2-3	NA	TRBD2	TGTGCCAGCTATAGTCTAGCGGGAGATACGCAGTATTTT	CASYSLAGDTQYF
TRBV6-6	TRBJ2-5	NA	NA	TGTGCCAGCAGAACCCACCGGACAATGGGAGAGACCCAGTACTTC	CASRTHRTMGETQYF
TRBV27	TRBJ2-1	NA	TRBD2	TGTGCCAGCAGTTTAGCGGGGGGGGGTTACAATGAGCAGTTCTTC	CASSLAGGGYNEQFF
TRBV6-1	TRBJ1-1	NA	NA	TGTGCCAGCAGTGTGTCAGGGAGTGACACTGAAGCTTTCTTT	CASSVSGSDTEAFF
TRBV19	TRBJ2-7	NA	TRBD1	TGTGCCAGTAGTATAGGGCCTCAGGGGGAAAACGAGCAGTACTTC	CASSIGPQGENEQYF
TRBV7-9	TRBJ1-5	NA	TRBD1	TGTGCCAGCAGCTTTACAGGGGTGAACCAGCCCCAGCATTTT	CASSFTGVNQPQHF
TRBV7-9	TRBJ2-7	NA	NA	TGTGCCAGCAGCCTGACTACTTCCTACGAGCAGTACTTC	CASSLTTSYEQYF
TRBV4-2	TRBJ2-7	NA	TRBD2	TGTGCCAGCAGCCAAGATGTCGCGGGGCTAGCGGGTTACGAGCAGTACTTC	CASSQDVAGLAGYEQYF
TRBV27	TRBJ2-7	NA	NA	TGTGCCAGCAGTTTACGGGGGGCGCAGTACGAGCAGTACTTC	CASSLRGAQYEQYF
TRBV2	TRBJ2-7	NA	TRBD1	TGTGCCGGACTTTTCGCCGGGACAGGGACCTACGAGCAGTACTTC	CAGLFAGTGTYEQYF
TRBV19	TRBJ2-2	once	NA	TGTGCCAGTAGCCAAGGGTGGGGCACCGGGGAGCTGTTTTTT	CASSQGWGTGELFF
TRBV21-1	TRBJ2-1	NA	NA	TGTGCCAGCAGCCCCCGGCGGGCTGAGCAGTTCTTC	CASSPRRAEQFF
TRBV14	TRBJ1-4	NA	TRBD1	TGTGCCAGCAGCCCGCTTTGGACAGGGGAAAAACTGTTTTTT	CASSPLWTGEKLFF
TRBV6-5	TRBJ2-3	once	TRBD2	TGTGCCAGCAGTTATACTAGCGGGGGGGCAACAGATACGCAGTATTTT	CASSYTSGGATDTQYF
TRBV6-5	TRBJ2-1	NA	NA	TGTGCCAGCAGTTATGGAGGGTACAATGAGCAGTTCTTC	CASSYGGYNEQFF
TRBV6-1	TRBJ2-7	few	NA	TGTGCCAGCAGTGAATCCAGGGATTCCTACGAGCAGTACTTC	CASSESRDSYEQYF
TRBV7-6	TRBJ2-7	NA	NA	TGTGCCAGCAGCTTAGTCGAGGGCTCCTACGAGCAGTACTTC	CASSLVEGSYEQYF
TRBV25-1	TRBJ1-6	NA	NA	TGTGCCAGCAGTGAATCTAAATTCTATAATTCACCCCTCCACTTT	CASSESKFYNSPLHF
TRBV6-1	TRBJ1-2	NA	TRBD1	TGTGCCAGCAGTGAAGCTGACAGGGGATTTATGTATGGCTACACCTTC	CASSEADRGFMYGYTF
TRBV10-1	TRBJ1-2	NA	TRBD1	TGCGCCAGCAGTGAGTCGATGAGAGTGTACAGGGGGAGGTATGGCTACACCTTC	CASSESMRVYRGRYGYTF
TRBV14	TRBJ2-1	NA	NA	TGTGCCAGCAGCCAAGATCCGCCTGCGCTCGGCGCCTACAATGAGCAGTTCTTC	CASSQDPPALGAYNEQFF
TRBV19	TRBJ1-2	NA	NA	TGTGCCAGTAGTATCGGGGCGGTCCATGGCTACACCTTC	CASSIGAVHGYTF
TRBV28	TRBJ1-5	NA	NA	TGTGCCAGCAGTTCCGGGGGCAGTCAGCCCCAGCATTTT	CASSSGGSQPQHF
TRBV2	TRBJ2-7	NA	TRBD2	TGTGCCAGCAGTGAGGGAGCGGGAGGGATCTACGAGCAGTACTTC	CASSEGAGGIYEQYF
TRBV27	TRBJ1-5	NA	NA	TGTGCCAGTCGGGGGATCAATCAGCCCCAGCATTTT	CASRGINQPQHF
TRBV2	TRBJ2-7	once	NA	TGTGCCAGCAGTGGACAGCTGCTCTCCTACGAGCAGTACTTC	CASSGQLLSYEQYF